Presented here are 9 T cell receptor beta chains from one specimen sequenced in a study of metastatic and nonmetastatic thyroid tumors. Each patient came to thyroid surgery without any prior treatment (of any kind). TCRdb re-analyzed the PCR reads through MiXCR. The sample records 9,500 to 15,000 clones, around 31% being singletons. Sequencing was performed on tumor tissue. These receptors came from a female donor with papillary thyroid cancer or a benign thyroid nodule (not recorded which). Some clones in this sample may be carry-over from other donors' samples.

The chain links TRBV3-1 to TRBJ2-2; D is unclear. Germline-derived CDR1 and CDR2 are LGHDT and YNNKEL (reference sequence). The V end was cut by 3 bases, the J end by 1 base, with 6 bases between. CDR3 length equals 14 residues. CDR3 residues: CASSHLGNTGELFF. In DNA, the CDR3 is TGTGCCAGCAGCCATTTAGGGAACACCGGGGAGCTGTTTTTT. The complete variable domain, with remaining parts taken from reference TRBV3-1 and TRBJ2-2, reads DTAVSQTPKYLVTQMGNDKSIKCEQNLGHDTMYWYKQDSKKFLKIMFSYNNKELIINETVPNRFSPKSPDKAHLNLHINSLELGDSAVYFCASSHLGNTGELFFGEGSRLTVL.

This clone was recorded a few times. CDR3 DNA sequence: TGTGCTAGTGGTACCGCCATTGGGGAGACCCAGTACTTC. It is translated as CASGTAIGETQYF. The rearrangement joins TRBV12-5 to TRBJ2-5; D is unresolved. Germline values: CDR1 LGHNT, CDR2 FRNRAP. The V gene lost 5 bases and the J gene lost 5 bases, with 12 bases spanning the gap. CDR3 length: 13 amino acids. The full variable domain, rest sourced from reference TRBV12-5 and TRBJ2-5, is DARVTQTPRHKVTEMGQEVTMRCQPILGHNTVFWYRQTMMQGLELLAYFRNRAPLDDSGMPKDRFSAEMPDATLATLKIQPSEPRDSAVYFCASGTAIGETQYFGPGTRLLVL.

This clone was detected ten times or more. Other DNA sequences from this sample encode an identical CDR3 as well. The chain has TRBV20-1 and TRBJ2-1; 7 nucleotides line up with TRBD2. The CDR3 runs 15 residues. Germline V gives CDR1 DFQATT, CDR2 SNEGSKA (reference sequence). Germline trimming cut 1 base from V and 6 bases from J; bases unmatched to any gene: 9. CDR3 sequence: CSARVWEGVSNEQFF. The CDR3 DNA reads as TGCAGTGCTAGAGTTTGGGAGGGAGTCAGCAATGAGCAGTTCTTC.

This clone occurred a few times. This rearrangement joins TRBV6-4 to TRBJ2-7; no firm D call. Looked up from germline, CDR1 is MRHNA and CDR2 is SNTAGT. Trimming removed 3 bases at V and 3 bases at J, with 9 bases between. The CDR3 covers 13 residues. The CDR3 loop reads CASSEEPGYEQYF. The CDR3 DNA follows: TGTGCCAGCAGTGAAGAGCCGGGCTACGAGCAGTACTTC.

The gene calls are TRBV3-1 and TRBJ1-3, with no clear D. Germline loops: CDR1 LGHDT, CDR2 YNNKEL (reference sequence). Between the trimmed V and J ends, which lost 3 bases and 3 bases, there was a span of 9 bases. This CDR3 is 14 amino acids long. DNA of the CDR3: TGTGCCAGCAGCCAGCAGAGTTATGGAAACACCATATATTTT. It specifies CASSQQSYGNTIYF.

This clone was seen more than once but under ten times. The rearrangement joins TRBV6-1 to TRBJ2-3; D not certain. The CDR3 is 11 residues long. Per the germline V gene, CDR1 is MNHNS and CDR2 is SASEGT. V was shortened by 7 bases and J by 6 bases, with 8 bases between the two germline ends. CDR3 in DNA: TGTGCCAGCACCCTTGGGGATACGCAGTATTTT. Translation gives CASTLGDTQYF.

This clone was counted at least ten times. The chain employs TRBV20-1 and TRBJ2-1, with TRBD2 matching over 13 bases. The CDR3 length is 13 residues. Germline V gene data show CDR1 as DFQATT and CDR2 as SNEGSKA (reference sequence). The CDR3 bases are TGCAGCCCGGGACTAGCGGGAAACAATGAGCAGTTCTTC. Amino acid sequence: CSPGLAGNNEQFF.

The table lists this clone with a few counts. One junction end does not reproduce the germline sequence, and a read error may be involved. The V and J genes are TRBV7-8 and TRBJ1-2; the D is unclear. The CDR3 runs 16 residues. The germline gives CDR1 SGHVS, CDR2 FQNEAQ. The CDR3 loop is CDSSLGRLTHNYGYTF. CDR3 nucleotide sequence: TGTGACAGCAGCTTAGGACGCCTCACCCATAACTATGGCTACACCTTC.

The V gene is TRBV5-1, the J gene TRBJ2-1, with a tentative D call TRBD1 (6 bases). CDR1 SGHRS and CDR2 YFSETQ come from the germline V gene. The CDR3 has 15 residues. V was cut by 0 bases and J by 3 bases, with 10 bases left in between. Here the CDR3 reads CASSLDGTYYNEQFF. The CDR3 DNA sequence: TGCGCCAGCAGCTTGGATGGGACATACTACAATGAGCAGTTCTTC.